This T cell receptor beta chain derives from a study of identical twins. MiXCR, applied by TCRdb to the 5' RACE reads, yields one record per CDR3 protein. The sample carries 750,000 to 950,000 distinct CDR3 sequences, 12% recorded once. V lost 6 bases and J lost 10; bases outside the gene matches: 15. Germline V gene data show CDR1 as DFQATT and CDR2 as SNEGSKA (reference sequence). The CDR3 totals 15 residues. This same sample was also part of a study on yellow fever vaccine responses in identical twins.

The chain uses TRBV20-1 and TRBJ2-1; 10 bases are a match to TRBD2. The receptor comes from a woman aged 18-29 years in good health. Sequenced: PBMCs. The CDR3 DNA reads TGCAGTGCGCCCCTGGGGCTAGCGGGGGAAGGGGAGCAGTTCTTC. It specifies CSAPLGLAGEGEQFF.